These 6 T cell receptor beta chains came from one sample sequenced in a study of Graves' ophthalmopathy and Graves' hyperthyroidism. RNA transcripts provided the template for amplifying TCR beta CDR3 regions. An initial RT-PCR round employing HTBI primers preceded a second-round multiplex PCR. MiXCR, applied by TCRdb to the multiplex PCR reads, yields one record per CDR3 protein. This sample yields 680,000 or so distinct CDR3 sequences, of which 20% to 25% are seen a single time; roughly 7.4% belongs to the top ten. Source material: peripheral blood. The receptors were gathered from a woman aged 18-35 years with stable Graves' hyperthyroidism. Some clones in this sample may be carry-over from other donors' samples.

Many counts were recorded for this clonotype. This chain links TRBV28 with TRBJ1-2; D may be TRBD1 (5 bases). Trimming removed 8 bases from V and 8 bases from J, with 21 bases in between. Germline CDR1 MDHEN, CDR2 SYDVKM. There are 14 residues in the CDR3. The CDR3 region has the DNA TGTGCCAGCGCCATCCCTCGGGGGACCCAGGGCTACACCTTC. This gives the protein CASAIPRGTQGYTF.

This clonotype was recorded at least ten times. The chain has TRBV6-5 and TRBJ1-1, with unresolved D. CDR3 length equals 14 residues. Germline-derived CDR1 and CDR2 are MNHEY and SVGAGI. V lost 3 bases to trimming and J lost 4 bases, with 12 bases between them. For the CDR3, the DNA is TGTGCCAGCAGTTATCTGTCCGCGGGCACTGAAGCTTTCTTT. Its protein is CASSYLSAGTEAFF.

This clonotype has just a few counts. J is TRBJ2-7 and V is TRBV15; D is undetermined. Deletions cut 5 bases from V and 0 bases from J, with 14 bases between. The germline V gene encodes CDR1 LNHNV and CDR2 YYDKDF (reference sequence). The length of the CDR3 is 15 residues. The CDR3 sequence: CATSRSSGSSYEQYF. The DNA of the CDR3 is TGTGCCACCAGCCGCTCCTCCGGCAGCTCCTACGAGCAGTACTTC.

This clonotype occurred many times. The V call is TRBV20-1, the J call TRBJ1-5; 7 bases fit TRBD1. After removal of 3 bases from V and 3 bases from J, the junction contained 5 bases not matched to a gene. Germline CDR1 DFQATT, CDR2 SNEGSKA (reference sequence). The CDR3 has 14 amino acids. The CDR3 sequence is CSARGQGDNQPQHF. The CDR3 DNA follows: TGCAGTGCTAGGGGGCAGGGGGACAATCAGCCCCAGCATTTT.

This clonotype was observed a handful of times. This chain connects TRBV30 to TRBJ2-2, with D unclear. The CDR3 sequence is 13 residues long. Trimming removed 0 bases at V and 7 bases at J, with 9 bases between. CDR1 is GTSNPN, CDR2 SVGIG, per germline (reference sequence). Written as DNA, the CDR3 is TGTGCCTGGAGTGTACAGTGGGACGGGGAGCTGTTTTTT. Translation: CAWSVQWDGELFF.

This clonotype was found many times. The chain joins TRBV5-1 to TRBJ1-1; D possibly corresponds to TRBD1 (5 bases). Germline V gives CDR1 SGHRS, CDR2 YFSETQ. CDR3 length: 15 residues. V was pared by 4 bases and J by 1 base, with 14 bases between. In DNA, the CDR3 is TGCGCCAGCAGCAAGAGCCCCGGGGGGAACACTGAAGCTTTCTTT. This gives the protein CASSKSPGGNTEAFF.